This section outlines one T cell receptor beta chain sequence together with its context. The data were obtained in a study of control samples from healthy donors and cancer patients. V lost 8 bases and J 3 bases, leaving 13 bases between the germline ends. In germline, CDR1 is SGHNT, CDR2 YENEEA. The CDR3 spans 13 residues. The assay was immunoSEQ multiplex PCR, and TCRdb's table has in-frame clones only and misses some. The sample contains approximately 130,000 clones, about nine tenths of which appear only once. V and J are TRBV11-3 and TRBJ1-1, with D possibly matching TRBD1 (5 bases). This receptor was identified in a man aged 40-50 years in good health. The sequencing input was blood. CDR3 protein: CASGGDWDTEAFF. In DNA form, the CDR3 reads TGTGCCAGCGGGGGGGATTGGGACACTGAAGCTTTCTTT.